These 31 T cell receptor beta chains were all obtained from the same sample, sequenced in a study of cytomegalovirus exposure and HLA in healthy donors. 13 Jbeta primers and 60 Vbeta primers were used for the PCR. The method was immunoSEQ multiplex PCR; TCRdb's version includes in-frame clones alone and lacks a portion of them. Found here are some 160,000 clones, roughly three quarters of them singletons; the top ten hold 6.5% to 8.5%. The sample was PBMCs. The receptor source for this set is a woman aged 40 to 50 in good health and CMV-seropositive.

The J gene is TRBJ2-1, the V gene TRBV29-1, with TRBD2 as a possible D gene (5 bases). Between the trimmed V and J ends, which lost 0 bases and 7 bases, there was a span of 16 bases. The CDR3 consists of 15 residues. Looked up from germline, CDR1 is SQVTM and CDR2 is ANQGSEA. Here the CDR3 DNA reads TGCAGCGTTGAAGATTTGTTCGCGGGCCCGAATGAGCAGTTCTTC. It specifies CSVEDLFAGPNEQFF.

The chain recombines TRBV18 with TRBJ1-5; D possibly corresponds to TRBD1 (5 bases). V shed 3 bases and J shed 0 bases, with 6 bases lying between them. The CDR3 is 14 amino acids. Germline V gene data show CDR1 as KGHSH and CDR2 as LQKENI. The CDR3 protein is CASSPGHSNQPQHF. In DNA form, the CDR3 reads TGTGCCAGCTCACCGGGGCATAGCAATCAGCCCCAGCATTTT.

The CDR3 sequence: CASRPSSGTGLSYEQYF. CDR3 nucleotide sequence: TGTGCCAGTAGACCCTCCTCCGGGACAGGGCTTTCATACGAGCAGTACTTC. The chain couples TRBV19 to TRBJ2-7; 9 bases fit TRBD1. There are 17 residues in the CDR3. The V gene end was trimmed by 6 bases and the J gene end by 4 bases; junction bases not matched to a gene: 16. Germline V gene data show CDR1 as LNHDA and CDR2 as SQIVND (reference sequence). The whole variable domain, remainder taken from reference TRBV19 and TRBJ2-7, is DGGITQSPKYLFRKEGQNVTLSCEQNLNHDAMYWYRQDPGQGLRLIYYSQIVNDFQKGDIAEGYSVSREKKESFPLTVTSAQKNPTAFYLCASRPSSGTGLSYEQYFGPGTRLTVT.

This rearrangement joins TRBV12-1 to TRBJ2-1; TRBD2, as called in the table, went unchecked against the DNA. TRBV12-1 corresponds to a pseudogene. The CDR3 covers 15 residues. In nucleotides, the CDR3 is TGTGCCAGCAGCTTGCCTAGCGGGGGGGCAAATGAGCAGTTCTTC. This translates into CASSLPSGGANEQFF.

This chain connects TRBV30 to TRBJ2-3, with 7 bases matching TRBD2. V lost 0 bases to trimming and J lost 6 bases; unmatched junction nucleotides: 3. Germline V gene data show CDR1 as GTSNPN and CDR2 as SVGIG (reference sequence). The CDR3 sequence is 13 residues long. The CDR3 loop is CAWSVGGMDTQYF. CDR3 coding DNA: TGTGCCTGGAGTGTCGGGGGGATGGATACGCAGTATTTT.

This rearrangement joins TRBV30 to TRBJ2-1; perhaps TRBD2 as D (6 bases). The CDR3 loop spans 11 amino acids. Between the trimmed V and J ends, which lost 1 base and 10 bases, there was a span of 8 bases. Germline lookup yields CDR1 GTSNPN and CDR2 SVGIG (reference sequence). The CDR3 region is CAWSAGVEQFF. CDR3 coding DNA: TGTGCCTGGAGTGCGGGAGTCGAGCAGTTCTTC.

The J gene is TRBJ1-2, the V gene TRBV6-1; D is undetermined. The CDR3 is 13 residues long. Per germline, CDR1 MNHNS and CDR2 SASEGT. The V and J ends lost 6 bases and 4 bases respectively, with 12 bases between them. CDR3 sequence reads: CASRADGIYGYTF. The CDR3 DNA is TGTGCCAGCAGGGCGGACGGGATCTATGGCTACACCTTC.

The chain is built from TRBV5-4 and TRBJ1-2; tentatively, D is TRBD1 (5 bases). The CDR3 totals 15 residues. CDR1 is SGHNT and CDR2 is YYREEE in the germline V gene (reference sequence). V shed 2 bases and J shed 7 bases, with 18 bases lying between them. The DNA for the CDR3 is TGTGCCAGCAGCTTTTCTATCTGGACATCGGGTGGCTACACCTTC. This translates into CASSFSIWTSGGYTF.

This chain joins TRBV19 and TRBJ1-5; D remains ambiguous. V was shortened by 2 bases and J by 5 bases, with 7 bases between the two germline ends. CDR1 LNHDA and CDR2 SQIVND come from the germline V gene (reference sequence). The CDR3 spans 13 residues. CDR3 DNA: TGTGCCAGTAGTATAAGCGGGGATCAGCCCCAGCATTTT. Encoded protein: CASSISGDQPQHF.

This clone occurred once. CDR3 DNA: TGTGCCAGCAGCTTAGTAGGGGGCAGAGGCTACACCTTC. Its protein product is CASSLVGGRGYTF. V gene TRBV5-6 combines with J gene TRBJ1-2; 7 positions agree with TRBD1. CDR3 length: 13 residues. Germline values: CDR1 SGHDT, CDR2 YYEEEE. With 2 bases clipped from V and 8 bases from J, the junction kept 6 bases outside the gene matches.

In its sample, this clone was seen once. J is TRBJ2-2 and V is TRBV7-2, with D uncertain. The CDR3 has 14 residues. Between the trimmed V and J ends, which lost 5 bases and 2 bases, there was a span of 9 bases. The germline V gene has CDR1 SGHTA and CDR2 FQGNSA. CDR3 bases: TGTGCCAGCAGCCCCAAATTCAACACCGGGGAGCTGTTTTTT. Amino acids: CASSPKFNTGELFF.

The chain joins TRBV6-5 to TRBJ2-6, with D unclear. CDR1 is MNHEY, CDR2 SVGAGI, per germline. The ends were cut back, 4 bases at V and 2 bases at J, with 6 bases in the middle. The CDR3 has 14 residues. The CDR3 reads CASSSDAGANVLTF. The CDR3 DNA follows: TGTGCCAGCAGTTCAGATGCTGGGGCCAACGTCCTGACTTTC.

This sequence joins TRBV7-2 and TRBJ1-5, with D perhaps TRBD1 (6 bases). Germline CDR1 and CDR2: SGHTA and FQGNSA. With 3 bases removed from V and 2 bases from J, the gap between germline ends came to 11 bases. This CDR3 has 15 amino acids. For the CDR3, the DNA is TGTGCCAGCAGCTTGAGAGGGGGAGGCAATCAGCCCCAGCATTTT. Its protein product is CASSLRGGGNQPQHF.

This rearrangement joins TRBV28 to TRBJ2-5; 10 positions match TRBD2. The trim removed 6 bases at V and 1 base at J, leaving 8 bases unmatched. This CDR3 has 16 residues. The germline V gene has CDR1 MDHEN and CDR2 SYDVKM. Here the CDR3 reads CASRTIAGGPQETQYF. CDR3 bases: TGTGCCAGCAGGACAATAGCGGGGGGCCCCCAAGAGACCCAGTACTTC.

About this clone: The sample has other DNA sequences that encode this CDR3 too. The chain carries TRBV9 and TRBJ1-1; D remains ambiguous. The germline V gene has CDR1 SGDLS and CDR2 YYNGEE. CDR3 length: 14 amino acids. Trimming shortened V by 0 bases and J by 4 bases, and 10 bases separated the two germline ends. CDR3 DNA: TGTGCCAGCAGCGTAGCGGGAGGCGGCACTGAAGCTTTCTTT. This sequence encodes CASSVAGGGTEAFF.

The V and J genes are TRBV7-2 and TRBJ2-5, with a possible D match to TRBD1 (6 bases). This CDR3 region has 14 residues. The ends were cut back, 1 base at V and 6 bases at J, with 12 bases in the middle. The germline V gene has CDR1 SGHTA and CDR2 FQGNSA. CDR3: CASSLDGGSKTQYF. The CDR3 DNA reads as TGTGCCAGCAGCTTAGATGGGGGCTCAAAGACCCAGTACTTC. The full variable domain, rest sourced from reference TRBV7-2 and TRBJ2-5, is GAGVSQSPSNKVTEKGKDVELRCDPISGHTALYWYRQSLGQGLEFLIYFQGNSAPDKSGLPSDRFSAERTGGSVSTLTIQRTQQEDSAVYLCASSLDGGSKTQYFGPGTRLLVL.

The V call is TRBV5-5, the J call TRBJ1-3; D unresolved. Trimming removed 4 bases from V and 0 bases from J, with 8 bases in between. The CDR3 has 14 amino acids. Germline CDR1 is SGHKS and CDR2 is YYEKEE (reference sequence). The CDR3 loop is CASSLFTSGNTIYF. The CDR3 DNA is TGTGCCAGCAGCCTATTCACCTCTGGAAACACCATATATTTT.

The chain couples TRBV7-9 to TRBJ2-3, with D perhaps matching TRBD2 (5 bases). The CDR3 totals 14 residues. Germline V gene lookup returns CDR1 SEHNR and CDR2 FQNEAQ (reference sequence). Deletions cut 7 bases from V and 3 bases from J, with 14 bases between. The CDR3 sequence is CASIGGLDTDTQYF. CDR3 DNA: TGTGCCAGCATCGGCGGACTCGATACAGATACGCAGTATTTT.

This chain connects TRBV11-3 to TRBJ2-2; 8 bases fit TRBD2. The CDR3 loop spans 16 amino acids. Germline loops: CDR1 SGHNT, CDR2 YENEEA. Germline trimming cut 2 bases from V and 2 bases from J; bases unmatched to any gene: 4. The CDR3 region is CASSLSSGGNTGELFF. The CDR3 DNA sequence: TGTGCCAGCAGCTTATCCAGCGGGGGAAACACCGGGGAGCTGTTTTTT.

The DNA of the CDR3 is TGCGCCAGCAGCCCTCCGCTAGCGGGGGTTTCCACAGATACGCAGTATTTT. Translating gives CASSPPLAGVSTDTQYF. The chain has TRBV5-1 and TRBJ2-3; 10 bases fit TRBD2. Germline CDR1 is SGHRS and CDR2 is YFSETQ. CDR3 length: 17 residues. After removal of 4 bases from V and 2 bases from J, the junction contained 10 bases not matched to a gene.

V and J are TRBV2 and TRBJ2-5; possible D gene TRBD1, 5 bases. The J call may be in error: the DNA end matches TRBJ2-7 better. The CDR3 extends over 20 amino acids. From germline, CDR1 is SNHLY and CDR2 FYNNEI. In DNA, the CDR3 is TGTGCCAGCAATGTTGATAGGGGCAGTCAGGGCCAAGGTTCCTCTATCGAGCAGTACTTC. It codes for CASNVDRGSQGQGSSIEQYF.

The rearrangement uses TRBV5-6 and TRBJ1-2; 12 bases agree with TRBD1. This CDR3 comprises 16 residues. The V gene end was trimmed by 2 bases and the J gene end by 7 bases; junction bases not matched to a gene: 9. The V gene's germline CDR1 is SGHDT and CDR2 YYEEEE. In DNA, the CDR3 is TGTGCCAGCAGCTTTAGCGGGACAGGGGGCTTGAGTGGCTACACCTTC. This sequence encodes CASSFSGTGGLSGYTF. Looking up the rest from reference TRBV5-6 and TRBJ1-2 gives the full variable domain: DAGVTQSPTHLIKTRGQQVTLRCSPKSGHDTVSWYQQALGQGPQFIFQYYEEEERQRGNFPDRFSGHQFPNYSSELNVNALLLGDSALYLCASSFSGTGGLSGYTFGSGTRLTVV.

CDR3 loop: CASSYPSGGAFHEQFF. The CDR3 bases are TGCGCCAGCAGCTACCCTAGCGGGGGGGCTTTCCATGAGCAGTTCTTC. V is TRBV5-1 and J is TRBJ2-1; TRBD2 matches at 12 bases. Germline CDR1 SGHRS, CDR2 YFSETQ. V lost 3 bases and J lost 8; bases outside the gene matches: 9. This CDR3 is built from 16 residues.

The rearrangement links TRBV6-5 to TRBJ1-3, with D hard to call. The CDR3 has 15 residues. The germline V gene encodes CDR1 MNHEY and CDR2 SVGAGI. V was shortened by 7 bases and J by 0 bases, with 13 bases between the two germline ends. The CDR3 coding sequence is TGTGCCAGCACGGACGGGGTCCTCTCTGGAAACACCATATATTTT. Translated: CASTDGVLSGNTIYF.

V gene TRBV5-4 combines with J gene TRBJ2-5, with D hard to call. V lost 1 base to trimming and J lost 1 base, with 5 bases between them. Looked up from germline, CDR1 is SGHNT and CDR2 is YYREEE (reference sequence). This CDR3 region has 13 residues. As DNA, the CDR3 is TGTGCCAGCAGCTTGAACAGCCAAGAGACCCAGTACTTC. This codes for CASSLNSQETQYF. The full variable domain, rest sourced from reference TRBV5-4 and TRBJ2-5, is ETGVTQSPTHLIKTRGQQVTLRCSSQSGHNTVSWYQQALGQGPQFIFQYYREEENGRGNFPPRFSGLQFPNYSSELNVNALELDDSALYLCASSLNSQETQYFGPGTRLLVL.

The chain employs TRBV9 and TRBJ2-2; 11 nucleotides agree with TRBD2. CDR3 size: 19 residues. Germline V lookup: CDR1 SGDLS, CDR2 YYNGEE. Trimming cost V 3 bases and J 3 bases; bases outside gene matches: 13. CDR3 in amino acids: CASSDGLAGGLMHTGELFF. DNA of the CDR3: TGTGCCAGCAGCGACGGACTAGCGGGTGGATTGATGCACACCGGGGAGCTGTTTTTT.

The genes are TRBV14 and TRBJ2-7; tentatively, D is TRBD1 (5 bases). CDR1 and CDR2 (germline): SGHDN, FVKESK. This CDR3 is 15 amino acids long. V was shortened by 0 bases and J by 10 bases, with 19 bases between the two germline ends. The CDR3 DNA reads TGTGCCAGCAGCCAAGAGGGCAGGGCGACTTCGCTACAGTACTTC. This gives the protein CASSQEGRATSLQYF.

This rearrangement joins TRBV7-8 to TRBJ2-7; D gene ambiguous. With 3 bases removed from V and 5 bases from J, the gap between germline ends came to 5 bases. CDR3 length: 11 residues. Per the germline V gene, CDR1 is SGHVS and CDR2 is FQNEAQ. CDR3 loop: CASSFRDEQYF. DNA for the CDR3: TGTGCCAGCAGCTTCCGGGACGAGCAGTACTTC.

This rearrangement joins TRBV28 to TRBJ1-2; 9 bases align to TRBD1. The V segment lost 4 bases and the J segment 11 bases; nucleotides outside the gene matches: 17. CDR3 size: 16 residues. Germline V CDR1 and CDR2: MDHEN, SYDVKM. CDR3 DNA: TGTGCCAGCAGTTCCTCCGGGACAGGGAACGTTTTAGGTTACACCTTC. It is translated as CASSSSGTGNVLGYTF.

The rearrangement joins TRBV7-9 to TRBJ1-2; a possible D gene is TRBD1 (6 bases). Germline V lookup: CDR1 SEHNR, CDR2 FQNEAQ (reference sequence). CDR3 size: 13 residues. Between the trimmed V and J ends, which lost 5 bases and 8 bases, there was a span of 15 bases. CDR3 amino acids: CASSNGGAPGYTF. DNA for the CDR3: TGTGCCAGCAGCAATGGGGGGGCGCCCGGCTACACCTTC.

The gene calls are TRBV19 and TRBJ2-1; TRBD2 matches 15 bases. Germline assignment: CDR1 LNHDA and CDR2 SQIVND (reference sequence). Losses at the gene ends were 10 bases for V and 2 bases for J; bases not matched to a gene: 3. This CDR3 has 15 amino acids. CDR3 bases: TGTGCCACGGGACTAGCGGGGGGTCCCTACAATGAGCAGTTCTTC. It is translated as CATGLAGGPYNEQFF.